The clone carrying this T cell receptor beta chain was recorded a few times. The data belong to a study of T cells in Graves' hyperthyroidism and ophthalmopathy. V was pared by 5 bases and J by 4 bases, with 9 bases of the junction left unmatched. CDR1 and CDR2 from the germline V gene are SGHTA and FQGNSA. The CDR3 has 15 residues. From RNA transcripts, TCR beta CDR3 regions were amplified. The study used the HTBI primer set for a first-round RT-PCR of the TCR CDR3. TCRdb reprocessed the multiplex PCR reads via MiXCR and lists one record per CDR3 protein. This table holds 560,000 or so distinct CDR3 sequences, 46% found once.

The genes are TRBV7-2 and TRBJ2-7, with TRBD1 matching 9 bases. The sequence derives from a young woman with Graves' hyperthyroidism. Material: peripheral blood or thyroid tissue (not recorded which). CDR3 sequence (DNA): TGTGCCAGCAGCCAAGAATGGACAGGGGTTTACGAGCAGTACTTC. It codes for CASSQEWTGVYEQYF.